Here is one T cell receptor beta chain with its context. The ends were cut back, 0 bases at V and 5 bases at J, with 5 bases in the middle. Germline assignment: CDR1 SEHNR and CDR2 FQNEAQ (reference sequence). This CDR3 region has 13 residues. The data were obtained in a study of shared clonotypes between healthy human individuals. Per the original methods: Filtering differed since immunoSEQ provided only junctions, with no quality scores. TCRdb's copy holds only in-frame clones and misses some; the assay was immunoSEQ multiplex PCR. The V and J calls and the clone size are those of that table, but D and trimming were determined from the DNA. The data hold about a million clones, with around three quarters observed a single time.

Material: memory CD4+ T cells from PBMCs. Subset defined: CD45RA-negative fraction. This TCR came from a man younger than 30 in good health. Some clones in this sample may be carry-over from other donors' samples. V usage is TRBV7-9 and J usage is TRBJ1-5, with D unresolved. CDR3 nucleotide sequence: TGTGCCAGCAGCTTAGCGTTAGATCAGCCCCAGCATTTT. It encodes CASSLALDQPQHF.